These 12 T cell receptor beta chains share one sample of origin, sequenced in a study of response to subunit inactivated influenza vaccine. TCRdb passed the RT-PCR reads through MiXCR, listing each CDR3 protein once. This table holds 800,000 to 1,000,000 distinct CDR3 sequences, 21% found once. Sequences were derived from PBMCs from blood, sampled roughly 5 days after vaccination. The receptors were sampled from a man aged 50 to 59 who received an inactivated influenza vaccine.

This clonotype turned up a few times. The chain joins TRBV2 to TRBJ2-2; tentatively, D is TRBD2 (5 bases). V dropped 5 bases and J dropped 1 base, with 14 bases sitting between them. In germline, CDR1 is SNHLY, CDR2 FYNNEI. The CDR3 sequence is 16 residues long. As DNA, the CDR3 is TGTGCCAGCAGTCGTCAGCGGAACTGGAACACCGGGGAGCTGTTTTTT. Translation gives CASSRQRNWNTGELFF. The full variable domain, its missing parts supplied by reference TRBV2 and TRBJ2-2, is EPEVTQTPSHQVTQMGQEVILRCVPISNHLYFYWYRQILGQKVEFLVSFYNNEISEKSEIFDDQFSVERPDGSNFTLKIRSTKLEDSAMYFCASSRQRNWNTGELFFGEGSRLTVL.

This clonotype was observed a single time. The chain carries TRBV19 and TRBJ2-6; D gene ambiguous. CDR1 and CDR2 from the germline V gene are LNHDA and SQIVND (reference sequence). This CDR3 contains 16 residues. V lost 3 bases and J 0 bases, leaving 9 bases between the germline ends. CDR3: CASSIVLTSGANVLTF. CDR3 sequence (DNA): TGTGCCAGTAGTATCGTCCTTACCTCTGGGGCCAACGTCCTGACTTTC.

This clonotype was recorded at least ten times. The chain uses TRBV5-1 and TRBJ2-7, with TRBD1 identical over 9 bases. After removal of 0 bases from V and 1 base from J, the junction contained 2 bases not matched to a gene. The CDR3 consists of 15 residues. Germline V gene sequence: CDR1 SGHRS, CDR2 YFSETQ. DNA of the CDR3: TGCGCCAGCAGCTTGGGCGGGACAGGGTCCTACGAGCAGTACTTC. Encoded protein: CASSLGGTGSYEQYF.

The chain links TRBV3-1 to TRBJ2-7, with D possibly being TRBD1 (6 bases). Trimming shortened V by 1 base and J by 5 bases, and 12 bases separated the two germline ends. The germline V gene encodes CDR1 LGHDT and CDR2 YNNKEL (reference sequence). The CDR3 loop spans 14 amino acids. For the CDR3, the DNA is TGTGCCAGCAGCCAAGGGACAGTAAGGGACGAGCAGTACTTC. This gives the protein CASSQGTVRDEQYF.

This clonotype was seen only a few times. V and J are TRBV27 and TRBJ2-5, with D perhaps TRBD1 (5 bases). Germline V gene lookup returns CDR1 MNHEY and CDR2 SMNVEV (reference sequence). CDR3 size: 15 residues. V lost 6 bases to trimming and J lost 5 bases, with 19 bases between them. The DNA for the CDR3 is TGTGCCAGCAGGAGAAGGGGCCTCCCTAAGGAGACCCAGTACTTC. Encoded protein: CASRRRGLPKETQYF.

The CDR3 bases are TGTGCCAGCAGCGTGACAGGGGGCCAGGGGGCCGCTTTCTTT. Encoded protein: CASSVTGGQGAAFF. J is TRBJ1-1 and V is TRBV11-2; 10 bases fit TRBD1. V dropped 5 bases and J dropped 11; count of bases not matched to a gene: 11. CDR3 length: 14 residues. Germline lookup yields CDR1 SGHAT and CDR2 FQNNGV.

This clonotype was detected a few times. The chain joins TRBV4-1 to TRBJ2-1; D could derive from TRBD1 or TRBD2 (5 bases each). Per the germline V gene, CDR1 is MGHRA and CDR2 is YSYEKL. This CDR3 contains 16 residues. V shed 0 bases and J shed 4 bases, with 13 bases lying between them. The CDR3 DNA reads TGCGCCAGCAGCCAAGAAGGTGGGACCGTTTACAATGAGCAGTTCTTC. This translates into CASSQEGGTVYNEQFF.

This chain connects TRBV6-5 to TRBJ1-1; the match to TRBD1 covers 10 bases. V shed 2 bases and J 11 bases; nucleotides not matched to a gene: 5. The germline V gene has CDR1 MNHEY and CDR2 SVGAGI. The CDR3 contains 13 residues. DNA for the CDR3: TGTGCCAGCAGTTACCCTGGGACAGGGGTGGCTTTCTTT. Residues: CASSYPGTGVAFF.

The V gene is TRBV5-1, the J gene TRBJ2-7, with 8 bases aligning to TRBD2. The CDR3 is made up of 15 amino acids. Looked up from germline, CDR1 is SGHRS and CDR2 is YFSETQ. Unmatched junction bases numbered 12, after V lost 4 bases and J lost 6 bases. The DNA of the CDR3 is TGCGCCAGCAGCCCGACTAGCGCCCACCCAGGCGAGCAGTACTTC. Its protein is CASSPTSAHPGEQYF. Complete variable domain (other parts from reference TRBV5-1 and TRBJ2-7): KAGVTQTPRYLIKTRGQQVTLSCSPISGHRSVSWYQQTPGQGLQFLFEYFSETQRNKGNFPGRFSGRQFSNSRSEMNVSTLELGDSALYLCASSPTSAHPGEQYFGPGTRLTVT.

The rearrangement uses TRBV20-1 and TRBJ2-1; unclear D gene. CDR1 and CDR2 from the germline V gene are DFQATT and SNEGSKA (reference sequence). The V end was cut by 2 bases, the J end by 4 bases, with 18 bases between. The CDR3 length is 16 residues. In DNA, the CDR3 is TGCAGTGCTAGACCCCCTCGCGGAGCCAATTACAATGAGCAGTTCTTC. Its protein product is CSARPPRGANYNEQFF.

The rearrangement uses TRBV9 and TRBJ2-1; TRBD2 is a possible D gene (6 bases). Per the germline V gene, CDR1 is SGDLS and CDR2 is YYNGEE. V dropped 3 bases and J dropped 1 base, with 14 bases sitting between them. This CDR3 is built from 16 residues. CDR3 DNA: TGTGCCAGCAGCGCACACATGGGGGGATCCTACAATGAGCAGTTCTTC. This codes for CASSAHMGGSYNEQFF.

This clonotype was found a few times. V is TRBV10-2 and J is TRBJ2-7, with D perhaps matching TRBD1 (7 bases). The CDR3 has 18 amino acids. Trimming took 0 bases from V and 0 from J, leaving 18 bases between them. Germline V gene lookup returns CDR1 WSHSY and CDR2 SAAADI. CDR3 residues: CASSESTGMLANSYEQYF. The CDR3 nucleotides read TGCGCCAGCAGTGAGTCGACAGGGATGCTAGCGAACTCCTACGAGCAGTACTTC.